This is a list of T cell receptor beta chains from one sample in a study of a mutant IDH1 vaccine in newly diagnosed glioma. Produced via immunoSEQ multiplex PCR; TCRdb's table is partial and in-frame only. This table holds some 59,000 clones, approximately 80% found once. This material consisted of PBMCs, taken from a glioma patient treated with radiotherapy, temozolomide or both. The receptors come from a man younger than 30 with glioma. CDR3s include the opening cysteine and the closing phenylalanine or tryptophan. A D gene is named only where the DNA matches it firmly. Clone size is not always given. Where it is, it says once, few, many or a class for expanded clones.

d_gene	v_gene	abundance	len	j_gene	CDR3nt	CDR3aa
NA	TRBV7-2	NA	14	TRBJ1-1	TGTGCCAGCAGCGGCTTTCAGGGGAGGACTGAAGCTTTCTTT	CASSGFQGRTEAFF
TRBD1	TRBV5-6	NA	14	TRBJ1-2	TGTGCCAGCAGCTTTGGACAGGGGTACTATGGCTACACCTTC	CASSFGQGYYGYTF
NA	TRBV29-1	NA	12	TRBJ2-7	TGCAGCGTGCGGTATCTCTCCTACGAGCAGTACTTC	CSVRYLSYEQYF
TRBD1	TRBV2	once	13	TRBJ1-4	TGTGCCAGGAGAGACAGGGGGAATGAAAAACTGTTTTTT	CARRDRGNEKLFF
NA	TRBV6-5	NA	14	TRBJ2-7	TGTGCCAGCAGTTTACAGGGTTATTCCTACGAGCAGTACTTC	CASSLQGYSYEQYF
NA	TRBV6-6	NA	12	TRBJ2-7	TGTGCCGGATCCGGCGGCAGGCGCGAGCAGTACTTC	CAGSGGRREQYF
NA	TRBV7-6	NA	15	TRBJ1-4	TGTGCCAGCAGCATAGATTGGGGGGCTAATGAAAAACTGTTTTTT	CASSIDWGANEKLFF
NA	TRBV7-9	NA	13	TRBJ1-4	TGTGCCAGCAGCTTATTCCCTGGCGAAAAACTGTTTTTT	CASSLFPGEKLFF
NA	TRBV19	NA	15	TRBJ1-1	TGTGCCAGTACTCTAATGGGACCCCCCGAGACTGAAGCTTTCTTT	CASTLMGPPETEAFF
NA	TRBV4-3	NA	16	TRBJ2-7	TGCGCCAGCAGCCAGGCCTATTCTCCACCATACTACGAGCAGTACTTC	CASSQAYSPPYYEQYF
TRBD1	TRBV5-1	few	15	TRBJ2-3	TGCGCCAGCAAAAAAGGGACAGGGGGCGGGGATACGCAGTATTTT	CASKKGTGGGDTQYF
NA	TRBV21-1	NA	14	TRBJ1-6	TGTGCCAGCAGCAAAGGGGGGCCCATTTGTCCCCTCCACTTT	CASSKGGPICPLHF
NA	TRBV6-5	NA	15	TRBJ1-3	TGTGCCAGCCCTCAATCCCAGGGGTCTGGAAACACCATATATTTT	CASPQSQGSGNTIYF
NA	TRBV9	NA	13	TRBJ2-3	TGTGCCAGCAGCGGGATGGGCACAGATACGCAGTATTTT	CASSGMGTDTQYF
TRBD2	TRBV18	few	17	TRBJ2-1	TGTGCCAGCTCACCGAGGGGACTAGCGGGCTCCTACAATGAGCAGTTCTTC	CASSPRGLAGSYNEQFF
TRBD1	TRBV4-3	NA	15	TRBJ1-1	TGCGCCAGCAGCCAGGCCGGGACAGATATTCGCGTGACTTTCTTT	CASSQAGTDIRVTFF
NA	TRBV2	NA	15	TRBJ1-4	TGTGCCAGCAGGAGGACCTCAGGGACTAATGAAAAACTGTTTTTT	CASRRTSGTNEKLFF
TRBD1	TRBV29-1	NA	18	TRBJ2-2	TGCAGCGTGGATGTTGACAGGGGGCTGTTAGGGAACACCGGGGAGCTGTTTTTT	CSVDVDRGLLGNTGELFF
TRBD1	TRBV29-1	NA	14	TRBJ1-1	TGCAGCGTCGCCAAGGGACAGATGAACACTGAAGCTTTCTTT	CSVAKGQMNTEAFF
NA	TRBV15	NA	17	TRBJ2-6	TGTGCCACCAGCAGAGAGCCCTCGGGGTCTGGGGCCAACGTCCTGACTTTC	CATSREPSGSGANVLTF
TRBD2	TRBV4-1	NA	15	TRBJ2-7	TGCGCCAGCAGCCAAGGCCCTAGCGGCTCCTACGAGCAGTACTTC	CASSQGPSGSYEQYF
TRBD2	TRBV27	NA	14	TRBJ2-7	TGTGCCAGCAGTTCCTACCGGGGGGGCTACGAGCAGTACTTC	CASSSYRGGYEQYF
NA	TRBV30	NA	14	TRBJ2-1	TGTGCCTGGAGTTCAGGGTACCTGGGGAATGAGCAGTTCTTC	CAWSSGYLGNEQFF
TRBD1	TRBV5-6	NA	14	TRBJ1-2	TGTGCCAGCAGCTGGGACAGGGGGCAGGGTGGCTACACCTTC	CASSWDRGQGGYTF
NA	TRBV30	NA	12	TRBJ1-2	TGTGCCTGGAGTGTAACAGGGTATGGCTACACCTTC	CAWSVTGYGYTF
NA	TRBV29-1	NA	13	TRBJ2-3	TGCAGCGTCCAGGGACGGGTCACAGATACGCAGTATTTT	CSVQGRVTDTQYF
NA	TRBV5-6	NA	14	TRBJ1-4	TGTGCCAGCAGTATAACGGGAGGAGGAGAAAAACTGTTTTTT	CASSITGGGEKLFF
TRBD1	TRBV9	few	14	TRBJ1-1	TGTGCCAGCAGCGTAGTGGGGACAGACACTGAAGCTTTCTTT	CASSVVGTDTEAFF
NA	TRBV30	NA	17	TRBJ2-6	TGTGCCTGGAGTGCCTCCATGGGGGGCGCTGGGGCCAACGTCCTGACTTTC	CAWSASMGGAGANVLTF
NA	TRBV14	NA	17	TRBJ2-1	TGTGCCAGCAGCCAAGTAATGGGTGGGGGCCTCTACAATGAGCAGTTCTTC	CASSQVMGGGLYNEQFF
TRBD2	TRBV28	NA	18	TRBJ2-2	TGTGCCAGCAGCCCTGCCTGGCTAGCGGGAGCCAAAAAAGGGGAGCTGTTTTTT	CASSPAWLAGAKKGELFF
NA	TRBV5-1	NA	14	TRBJ1-1	TGCGCCAGCAGCTTAAAGGTTTTGAACACTGAAGCTTTCTTT	CASSLKVLNTEAFF
NA	TRBV5-6	NA	14	TRBJ1-1	TGTGCCAGCAGCTTGGTTTTGTGGGACACTGAAGCTTTCTTT	CASSLVLWDTEAFF
TRBD1	TRBV13	NA	15	TRBJ1-6	TGTGCCAGCAGCTACAGACAGGGGCTCAATTCACCCCTCCACTTT	CASSYRQGLNSPLHF
NA	TRBV12-5	NA	17	TRBJ1-3	TGTGCTAGTGGTTTGTGGGGCAGCCTTTTAGATGGAAACACCATATATTTT	CASGLWGSLLDGNTIYF
TRBD1	TRBV15	NA	15	TRBJ1-2	TGTGCCACCGTCTCCCACGCCGGGACAGGGGGCGCGTTCACCTTC	CATVSHAGTGGAFTF
TRBD2	TRBV9	NA	16	TRBJ2-7	TGTGCCAGCAGTTTTAGGGGCTCCGCCGAGCGGGGAGAGCAGTACTTC	CASSFRGSAERGEQYF
TRBD1	TRBV4-1	NA	18	TRBJ2-7	TGCGCCAGCAGCCAAGCGGATTCCGGGACAGGGGACTTCTACGAGCAGTACTTC	CASSQADSGTGDFYEQYF
TRBD1	TRBV7-9	NA	19	TRBJ1-1	TGTGCCAGCAGCTCGACCATCCGGGACAGCCGACCGTCGAACACTGAAGCTTTCTTT	CASSSTIRDSRPSNTEAFF
NA	TRBV6-5	NA	14	TRBJ2-7	TGTGCCAGCAGTTCGACAGGCCCCCACTACGAGCAGTACTTC	CASSSTGPHYEQYF
TRBD1	TRBV6-5	once	15	TRBJ2-1	TGTGCCAGCAGTCGGGACAGGTATCGCTACAATGAGCAGTTCTTC	CASSRDRYRYNEQFF
NA	TRBV6-5	NA	15	TRBJ1-1	TGTGCCAGCAGTTATGGCGAAAGAGGGATCACTGAAGCTTTCTTT	CASSYGERGITEAFF
NA	TRBV14	NA	14	TRBJ2-7	TGTGCCAGCAGCCAAGATCGTTACACCGGAGAGCAGTACTTC	CASSQDRYTGEQYF
TRBD1	TRBV9	NA	13	TRBJ2-7	TGTGCCAGCAGCGTAGACAGGGGGTACGAGCAGTACTTC	CASSVDRGYEQYF
TRBD1	TRBV6-6	NA	15	TRBJ1-4	TGTGCCAGCAGACTCCGGGACAGGATTCGCGAAAAACTGTTTTTT	CASRLRDRIREKLFF
NA	TRBV7-2	NA	14	TRBJ1-1	TGTGCCAGCAGCTTAGGGGGACGGGACACTGAAGCTTTCTTT	CASSLGGRDTEAFF
TRBD1	TRBV9	once	15	TRBJ1-5	TGTGCCAGCAGCGTAGGGACAGGGAACAATCAGCCCCAGCATTTT	CASSVGTGNNQPQHF
NA	TRBV18	many	15	TRBJ2-1	TGTGCCAGCTCACCAGAAGGTTACGCAATCGGTGAGCAGTTCTTC	CASSPEGYAIGEQFF
NA	TRBV30	NA	15	TRBJ2-5	TGTGCCTGGAGTGAAATGTTAACTAGTAAAGAGACCCAGTACTTC	CAWSEMLTSKETQYF
NA	TRBV5-4	NA	15	TRBJ2-1	TGTGCCAGCAGCTTGCTACGGCGCACCTACAATGAGCAGTTCTTC	CASSLLRRTYNEQFF
TRBD1	TRBV6-6	NA	13	TRBJ2-1	TGTGCCAGCAGTTGGACAGGATACAATGAGCAGTTCTTC	CASSWTGYNEQFF
NA	TRBV4-1	NA	15	TRBJ1-5	TGCGCCAGCAGCCCTACCCTCAGGAACCTTGAGCCCCAGCATTTT	CASSPTLRNLEPQHF
TRBD2	TRBV27	NA	16	TRBJ2-7	TGTGCCAGCAGTTTGCGGTTTGGCGGGAGCTCCTACGAGCAGTACTTC	CASSLRFGGSSYEQYF
TRBD2	TRBV4-3	NA	21	TRBJ2-3	TGCGCCAGCAGCCAAGCCCCCGGACTAGCGGGAGGGAAGAGGAGCACAGATACGCAGTATTTT	CASSQAPGLAGGKRSTDTQYF
NA	TRBV10-3	many	14	TRBJ2-7	TGTGCCATCAGTGAGGAAGTGACAGCGTACGAGCAGTACTTC	CAISEEVTAYEQYF
NA	TRBV7-9	NA	13	TRBJ1-4	TGTGCCAGCAGCATAGGGACGCTGGAAAAACTGTTTTTT	CASSIGTLEKLFF
NA	TRBV2	NA	13	TRBJ1-5	TGTGCCAGCAGTGAAGCGCTTCGGCAGCCCCAGCATTTT	CASSEALRQPQHF
NA	TRBV10-3	NA	14	TRBJ2-7	TGTGCCATCAGTGTGAACGGGGTCTCCTACGAGCAGTACTTC	CAISVNGVSYEQYF
NA	TRBV11-2	NA	15	TRBJ2-7	TGTGCCAGCAGCTTAGGTCGCCAGGTACTAAACGAGCAGTACTTC	CASSLGRQVLNEQYF
NA	TRBV4-3	few	13	TRBJ2-5	TGCGCCAGCAGCCCACACCTACAGGGGACCCAGTACTTC	CASSPHLQGTQYF